The rows below give T cell receptor beta chains drawn from one sample of a study of cytomegalovirus exposure and HLA in healthy donors. The table came from immunoSEQ multiplex PCR; TCRdb's copy has only in-frame clones and leaves some out. This table holds over 150,000 clones, 80% found once. Sequencing was carried out using PBMCs. The receptors were sampled from a male donor in good health and CMV-seronegative. Each CDR3 is given with its conserved first and last residue. The order of the fields is clone size, V gene, CDR3 length, J gene, D gene, CDR3 DNA, CDR3 protein. The D gene is left open where the match is weak. Size values are once, few and many counts, or a class for expanded clones, and some rows have none.

once	TRBV29-1	11	TRBJ1-2	NA	TGCAGCGTTGAGTCTAACGGTGGCTACACCTTC	CSVESNGGYTF
NA	TRBV19	15	TRBJ1-4	NA	TGTGCCAGTACCCCTTCCGGGGTGTCGCGGGAAAAACTGTTTTTT	CASTPSGVSREKLFF
NA	TRBV11-1	14	TRBJ2-5	TRBD2	TGTGCCAGCAGCTTCTCGAGCGGGGGCGGGACCCAGTACTTC	CASSFSSGGGTQYF
few	TRBV7-2	15	TRBJ2-3	TRBD1	TGTGCCAGCAGCTTTCACAGGGGGTTTGCAGATACGCAGTATTTT	CASSFHRGFADTQYF
NA	TRBV4-1	12	TRBJ2-2	NA	TGCGCCAGCAGCCCTTGGAGCGGGGAGCTGTTTTTT	CASSPWSGELFF
few	TRBV6-5	14	TRBJ2-2	NA	TGTGCCAGCACCAACAGGGATATGCCCGGGGAGCTGTTTTTT	CASTNRDMPGELFF
NA	TRBV7-9	15	TRBJ2-5	NA	TGTGCCAGTGGCGTGGGTGGCGGCCACAGGGAGACCCAGTACTTC	CASGVGGGHRETQYF
NA	TRBV10-3	13	TRBJ1-4	TRBD1	TGTGCCATCAGTGGACAGGGTGGGGAAAAACTGTTTTTT	CAISGQGGEKLFF
NA	TRBV5-4	16	TRBJ1-4	TRBD1	TGTGCCAGCAGCCAGGACAGGGGGCTGGCTAATGAAAAACTGTTTTTT	CASSQDRGLANEKLFF
few	TRBV6-1	14	TRBJ2-3	TRBD1	TGTGCCAGCAGGGAGACAGGGGCCCGCGATACGCAGTATTTT	CASRETGARDTQYF
NA	TRBV6-6	15	TRBJ2-2	NA	TGTGCCAGCAGCCCAAGCAGGGGGGCCACCGGGGAGCTGTTTTTT	CASSPSRGATGELFF
once	TRBV10-3	13	TRBJ1-1	NA	TGTGCCACCGATCAGGGGCTGAACACTGAAGCTTTCTTT	CATDQGLNTEAFF
NA	TRBV5-1	13	TRBJ2-5	NA	TGCGCCAGCAGCTTCGAGGGGGGGGAGACCCAGTACTTC	CASSFEGGETQYF
NA	TRBV25-1	14	TRBJ2-7	NA	TGTGCCAGCAGTGCAGCCCCTCCAGGGTACGAGCAGTACTTC	CASSAAPPGYEQYF
few	TRBV5-1	15	TRBJ1-5	TRBD1	TGCGCCAGCAGCACCGGGACAGACACCAATCAGCCCCAGCATTTT	CASSTGTDTNQPQHF
NA	TRBV5-4	15	TRBJ1-1	TRBD1	TGTGCCAGCAGTTCAGTTGGACAGGGACTAAGTGAAGCTTTCTTT	CASSSVGQGLSEAFF
once	TRBV7-6	16	TRBJ2-2	NA	TGTGCCAGCAGCTTACTCCGGCTAGTAAACACCGGGGAGCTGTTTTTT	CASSLLRLVNTGELFF
NA	TRBV7-2	16	TRBJ2-1	NA	TGTGCCAGCAGCTTGGGTCTGGCGGGGACCTACAATGAGCAGTTCTTC	CASSLGLAGTYNEQFF
NA	TRBV5-1	14	TRBJ2-1	NA	TGCGCCAGCAGCTCGTCGTTAGATTCCGGTGAGCAGTTCTTC	CASSSSLDSGEQFF
NA	TRBV5-4	14	TRBJ2-1	TRBD1	TGTGCCAGCAGCCACGCAGGACAGGCCGGTGAGCAGTTCTTC	CASSHAGQAGEQFF
NA	TRBV28	13	TRBJ2-3	NA	TGTGCCAGCGGGGGCCCAGTAACAGATACGCAGTATTTT	CASGGPVTDTQYF
NA	TRBV5-1	16	TRBJ2-1	TRBD1	TGCGCCAGCAGCGAAACTCCGGGACAGGGGTACAATGAGCAGTTCTTC	CASSETPGQGYNEQFF
NA	TRBV6-5	14	TRBJ1-5	TRBD1	TGTGCCAGCAGTCGGACAGGGATCCGGCAGCCCCAGCATTTT	CASSRTGIRQPQHF
NA	TRBV6-6	11	TRBJ1-1	TRBD1	TGTGCCAGCAGTTCACCAGGGGGAGCTTTCTTT	CASSSPGGAFF
NA	TRBV6-1	14	TRBJ1-2	NA	TGTGCCAGCAGTGAAAGTTGGGGCGAAAGTGGCTACACCTTC	CASSESWGESGYTF
NA	TRBV19	15	TRBJ1-5	TRBD1	TGTGCCAGTAGTATCAGGGGGGCTAGCTATCAGCCCCAGCATTTT	CASSIRGASYQPQHF
once	TRBV7-9	17	TRBJ2-7	TRBD1	TGTGCCAGCAGCCTAAGTCCGGGACAGGATGTTTTCTACGAGCAGTACTTC	CASSLSPGQDVFYEQYF
NA	TRBV10-2	15	TRBJ2-1	TRBD2	TGCGCCAGCAGTGAGCCCAGCGGGGGGGACAATGAGCAGTTCTTC	CASSEPSGGDNEQFF
NA	TRBV18	14	TRBJ1-1	NA	TGTGCCAGCTCACCTGGGGGGGAGTACACTGAAGCTTTCTTT	CASSPGGEYTEAFF
NA	TRBV27	17	TRBJ1-1	NA	TGTGCCAGCAGTCCCTACCAACGTTCCCCCGAGAACACTGAAGCTTTCTTT	CASSPYQRSPENTEAFF
NA	TRBV7-9	14	TRBJ1-2	NA	TGTGCCAGCAGCTTGGACAGTGCCTCTCGCGGCTACACCTTC	CASSLDSASRGYTF
NA	TRBV15	14	TRBJ1-1	NA	TGTGCCACCAGCAGACTTGACAGGAACACTGAAGCTTTCTTT	CATSRLDRNTEAFF
NA	TRBV10-3	17	TRBJ2-6	TRBD2	TGTGCCATCAGTACTACCGGGGGGGGTGCTGGGGCCAACGTCCTGACTTTC	CAISTTGGGAGANVLTF
NA	TRBV27	17	TRBJ2-6	TRBD1	TGTGCCAGCACCTGGACAGGTGATAGCTCTGGGGCCAACGTCCTGACTTTC	CASTWTGDSSGANVLTF
once	TRBV7-2	14	TRBJ1-2	NA	TGTGCCAGCAGCGAGTCAGGGATCTCGAGGGGCTACACCTTC	CASSESGISRGYTF
NA	TRBV29-1	13	TRBJ2-3	NA	TGCAGCTCCCGAGGGGAGGGCACAGATACGCAGTATTTT	CSSRGEGTDTQYF
NA	TRBV5-1	14	TRBJ2-7	TRBD1	TGCGCCAGCAGCTTGACAGGGGGCGAATACGAGCAGTACTTC	CASSLTGGEYEQYF